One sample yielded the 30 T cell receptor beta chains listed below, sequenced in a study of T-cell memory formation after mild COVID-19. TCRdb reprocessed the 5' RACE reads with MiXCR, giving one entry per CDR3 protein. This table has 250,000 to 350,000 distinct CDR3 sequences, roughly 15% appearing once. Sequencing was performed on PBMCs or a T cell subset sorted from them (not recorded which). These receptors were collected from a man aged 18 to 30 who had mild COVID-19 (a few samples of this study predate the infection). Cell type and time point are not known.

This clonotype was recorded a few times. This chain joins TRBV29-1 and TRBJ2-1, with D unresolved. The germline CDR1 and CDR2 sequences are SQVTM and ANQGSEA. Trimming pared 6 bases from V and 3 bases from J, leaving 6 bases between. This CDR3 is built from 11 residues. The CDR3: CSVGIYNEQFF. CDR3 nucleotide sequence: TGCAGCGTGGGAATCTACAATGAGCAGTTCTTC.

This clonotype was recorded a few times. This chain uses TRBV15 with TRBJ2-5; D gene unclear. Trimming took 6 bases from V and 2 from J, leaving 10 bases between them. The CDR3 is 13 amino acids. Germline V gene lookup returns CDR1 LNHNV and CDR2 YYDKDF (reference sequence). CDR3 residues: CATRGRIQETQYF. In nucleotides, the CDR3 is TGTGCCACCAGAGGAAGGATTCAAGAGACCCAGTACTTC.

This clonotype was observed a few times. The CDR3 DNA is TGTGCCAGCAGTTACGGACAGAATAAGGCTGAAGCTTTCTTT. This codes for CASSYGQNKAEAFF. The J gene is TRBJ1-1, the V gene TRBV6-5; a weak D match, TRBD1 (6 bases). Trimming pared 2 bases from V and 6 bases from J, leaving 13 bases between. The CDR3 contains 14 residues. The V gene's germline CDR1 is MNHEY and CDR2 SVGAGI.

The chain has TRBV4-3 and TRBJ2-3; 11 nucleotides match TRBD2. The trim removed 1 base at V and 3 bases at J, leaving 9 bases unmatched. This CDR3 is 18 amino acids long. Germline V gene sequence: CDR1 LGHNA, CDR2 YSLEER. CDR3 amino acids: CASSQAPRSGGATDTQYF. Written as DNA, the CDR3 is TGCGCCAGCAGCCAAGCACCCCGTAGCGGGGGGGCGACAGATACGCAGTATTTT.

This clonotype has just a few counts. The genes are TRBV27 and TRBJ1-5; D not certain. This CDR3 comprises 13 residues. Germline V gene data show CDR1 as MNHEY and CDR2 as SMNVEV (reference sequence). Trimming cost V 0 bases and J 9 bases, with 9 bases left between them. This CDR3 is CASSLSWNVPQHF. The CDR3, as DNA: TGTGCCAGCAGTTTATCCTGGAATGTGCCCCAGCATTTT.

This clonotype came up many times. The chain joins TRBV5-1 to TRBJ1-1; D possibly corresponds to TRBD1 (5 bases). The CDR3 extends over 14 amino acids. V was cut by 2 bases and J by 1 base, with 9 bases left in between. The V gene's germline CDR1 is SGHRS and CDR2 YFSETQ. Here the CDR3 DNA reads TGCGCCAGCAGCTTTCAGGGACCGAACACTGAAGCTTTCTTT. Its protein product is CASSFQGPNTEAFF.

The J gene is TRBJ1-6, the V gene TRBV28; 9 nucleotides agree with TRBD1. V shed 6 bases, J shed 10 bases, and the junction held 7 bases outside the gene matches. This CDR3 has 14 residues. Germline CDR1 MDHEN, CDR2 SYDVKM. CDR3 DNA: TGTGCCAGCAGCCCCGGACAGGGGTGGTCACCCCTCCACTTT. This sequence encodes CASSPGQGWSPLHF.

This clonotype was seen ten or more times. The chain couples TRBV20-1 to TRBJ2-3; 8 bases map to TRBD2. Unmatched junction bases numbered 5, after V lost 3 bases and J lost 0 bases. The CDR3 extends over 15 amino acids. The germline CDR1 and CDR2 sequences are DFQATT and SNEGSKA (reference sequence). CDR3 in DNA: TGCAGTGCTAGGGACCCGGGGGGGAGCACAGATACGCAGTATTTT. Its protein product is CSARDPGGSTDTQYF.

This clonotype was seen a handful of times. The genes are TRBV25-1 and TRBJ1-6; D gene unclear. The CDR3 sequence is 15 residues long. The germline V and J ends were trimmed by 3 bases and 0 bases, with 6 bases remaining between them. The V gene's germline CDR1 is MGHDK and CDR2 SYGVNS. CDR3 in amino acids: CASSDKSSYNSPLHF. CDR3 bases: TGTGCCAGCAGTGATAAGAGCTCCTATAATTCACCCCTCCACTTT.

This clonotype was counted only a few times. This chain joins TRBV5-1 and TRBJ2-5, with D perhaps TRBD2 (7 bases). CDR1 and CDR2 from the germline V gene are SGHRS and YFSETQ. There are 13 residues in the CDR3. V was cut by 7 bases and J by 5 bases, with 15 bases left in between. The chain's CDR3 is CASGRGPGETQYF. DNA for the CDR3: TGCGCCAGCGGGCGGGGGCCGGGGGAGACCCAGTACTTC.

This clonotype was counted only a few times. The CDR3 coding sequence is TGTGCCAGCGCTCGGAGGACAGGGGGCACAGATACGCAGTATTTT. Translated, it gives CASARRTGGTDTQYF. V gene TRBV25-1 combines with J gene TRBJ2-3; 9 nucleotides agree with TRBD1. The CDR3 has 15 amino acids. J lost 1 base, V lost 8 bases, and 7 bases had no gene match. CDR1 is MGHDK, CDR2 SYGVNS, per germline.

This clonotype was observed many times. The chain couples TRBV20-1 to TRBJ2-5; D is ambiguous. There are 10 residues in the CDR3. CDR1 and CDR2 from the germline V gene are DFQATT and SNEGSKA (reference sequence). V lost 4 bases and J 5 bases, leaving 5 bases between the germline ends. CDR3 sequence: CSAIFETQYF. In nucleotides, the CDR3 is TGCAGTGCTATTTTTGAGACCCAGTACTTC.

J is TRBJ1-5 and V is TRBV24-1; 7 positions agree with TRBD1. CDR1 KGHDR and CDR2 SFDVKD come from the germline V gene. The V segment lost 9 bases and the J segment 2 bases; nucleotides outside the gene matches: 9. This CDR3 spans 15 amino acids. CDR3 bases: TGTGCCACCCGGGGTGGCGGGACAGGCAATCAGCCCCAGCATTTT. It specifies CATRGGGTGNQPQHF.

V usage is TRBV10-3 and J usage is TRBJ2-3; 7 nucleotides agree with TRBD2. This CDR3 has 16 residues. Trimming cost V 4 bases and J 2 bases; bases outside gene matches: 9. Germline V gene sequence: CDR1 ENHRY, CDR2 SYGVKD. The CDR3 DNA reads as TGTGCCATCAGTGGGGGGAGGGCTAGCCCCACAGATACGCAGTATTTT. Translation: CAISGGRASPTDTQYF.

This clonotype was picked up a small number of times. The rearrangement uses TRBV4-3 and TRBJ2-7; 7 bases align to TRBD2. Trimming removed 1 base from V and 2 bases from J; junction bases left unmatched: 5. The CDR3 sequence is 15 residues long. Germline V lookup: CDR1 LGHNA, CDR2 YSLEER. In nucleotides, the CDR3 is TGCGCCAGCAGCCAAGTGGTCGGGGGGACCTACGAGCAGTACTTC. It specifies CASSQVVGGTYEQYF.

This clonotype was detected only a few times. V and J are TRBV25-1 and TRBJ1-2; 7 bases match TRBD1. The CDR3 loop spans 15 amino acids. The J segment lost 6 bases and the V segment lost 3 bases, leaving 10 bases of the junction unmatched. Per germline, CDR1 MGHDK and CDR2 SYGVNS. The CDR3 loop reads CASSDPTRQGDGYTF. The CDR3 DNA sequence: TGTGCCAGCAGTGACCCGACTAGACAGGGTGATGGCTACACCTTC.

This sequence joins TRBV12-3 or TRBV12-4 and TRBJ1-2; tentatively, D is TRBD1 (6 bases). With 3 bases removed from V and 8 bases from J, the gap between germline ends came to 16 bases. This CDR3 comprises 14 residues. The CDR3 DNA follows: TGTGCCAGCAGTTTGGGGGGTCGGGGGCGCGGCTACACCTTC. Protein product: CASSLGGRGRGYTF.

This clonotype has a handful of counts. CDR3 sequence reads: CASSLAPRTSGGLNEQFF. The CDR3 DNA reads as TGTGCCAGCAGCTTAGCCCCAAGGACTAGCGGGGGCCTCAATGAGCAGTTCTTC. The rearrangement uses TRBV7-6 and TRBJ2-1; TRBD2 aligns across 13 bases. CDR3 size: 18 residues. Germline CDR1 reads SGHVS; CDR2 reads FNYEAQ. V lost 0 bases and J lost 6; bases outside the gene matches: 8.

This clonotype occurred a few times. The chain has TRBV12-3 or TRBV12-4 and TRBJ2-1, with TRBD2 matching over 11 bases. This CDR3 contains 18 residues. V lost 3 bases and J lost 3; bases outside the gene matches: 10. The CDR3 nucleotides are TGTGCCAGCAGTTTGTCGCTAGCGGGGGGCCTGGGCTACAATGAGCAGTTCTTC. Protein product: CASSLSLAGGLGYNEQFF.

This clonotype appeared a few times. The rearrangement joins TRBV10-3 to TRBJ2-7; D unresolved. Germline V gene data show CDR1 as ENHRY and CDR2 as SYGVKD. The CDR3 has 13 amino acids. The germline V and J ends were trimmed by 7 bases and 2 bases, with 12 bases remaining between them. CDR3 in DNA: TGTGCCATCAAGGCCCCGGTGGCCTACGAGCAGTACTTC. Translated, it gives CAIKAPVAYEQYF.

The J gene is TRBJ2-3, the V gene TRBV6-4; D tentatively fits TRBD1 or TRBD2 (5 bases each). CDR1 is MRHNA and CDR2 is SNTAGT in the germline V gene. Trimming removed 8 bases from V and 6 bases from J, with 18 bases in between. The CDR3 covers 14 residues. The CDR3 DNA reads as TGTGCCAGCGCCCCCCGGGGCCCCCCGGATACGCAGTATTTT. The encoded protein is CASAPRGPPDTQYF.

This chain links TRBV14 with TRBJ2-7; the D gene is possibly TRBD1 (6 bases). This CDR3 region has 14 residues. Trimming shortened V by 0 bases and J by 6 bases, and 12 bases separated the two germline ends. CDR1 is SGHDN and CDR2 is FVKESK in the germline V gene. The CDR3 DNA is TGTGCCAGCAGCCAAGATTGGTTAGGGGGCGAGCAGTACTTC. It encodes CASSQDWLGGEQYF. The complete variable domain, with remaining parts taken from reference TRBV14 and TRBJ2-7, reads EAGVTQFPSHSVIEKGQTVTLRCDPISGHDNLYWYRRVMGKEIKFLLHFVKESKQDESGMPNNRFLAERTGGTYSTLKVQPAELEDSGVYFCASSQDWLGGEQYFGPGTRLTVT.

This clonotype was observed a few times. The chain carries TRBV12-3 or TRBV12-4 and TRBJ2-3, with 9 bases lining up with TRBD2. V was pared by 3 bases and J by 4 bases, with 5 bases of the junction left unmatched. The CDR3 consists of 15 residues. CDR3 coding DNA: TGTGCCAGCAGTTTCCCAGCGGGGGGCTCAGATACGCAGTATTTT. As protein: CASSFPAGGSDTQYF.

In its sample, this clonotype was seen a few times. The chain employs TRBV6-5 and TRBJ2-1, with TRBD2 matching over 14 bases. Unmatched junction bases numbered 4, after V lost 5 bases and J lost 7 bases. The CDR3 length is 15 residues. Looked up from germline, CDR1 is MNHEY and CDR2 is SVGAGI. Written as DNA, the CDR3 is TGTGCCAGCAGTCGACTAGCGGGGGGGCAGAATGAGCAGTTCTTC. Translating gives CASSRLAGGQNEQFF.

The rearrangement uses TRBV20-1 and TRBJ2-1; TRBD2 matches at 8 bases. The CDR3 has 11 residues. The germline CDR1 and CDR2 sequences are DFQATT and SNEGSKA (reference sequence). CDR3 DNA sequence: TGCAGCCCGAACGGGGGGGGTGAGCAGTTCTTC. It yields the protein CSPNGGGEQFF.

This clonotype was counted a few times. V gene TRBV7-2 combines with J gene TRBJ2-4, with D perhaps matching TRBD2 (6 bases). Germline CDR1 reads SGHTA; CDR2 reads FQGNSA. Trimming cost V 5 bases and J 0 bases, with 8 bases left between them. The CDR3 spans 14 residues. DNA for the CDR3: TGTGCCAGCAGCGGGGGGACAGCCAAAAACATTCAGTACTTC. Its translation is CASSGGTAKNIQYF.

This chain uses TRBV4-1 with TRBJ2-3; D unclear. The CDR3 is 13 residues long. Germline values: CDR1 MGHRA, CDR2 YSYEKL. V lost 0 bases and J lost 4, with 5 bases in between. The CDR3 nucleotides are TGCGCCAGCAGCCAAGAAACATCAGATACGCAGTATTTT. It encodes CASSQETSDTQYF.

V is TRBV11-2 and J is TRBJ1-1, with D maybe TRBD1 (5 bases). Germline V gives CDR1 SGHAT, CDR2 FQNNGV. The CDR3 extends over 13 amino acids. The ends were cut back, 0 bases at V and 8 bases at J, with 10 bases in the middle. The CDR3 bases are TGTGCCAGCAGCTTAGAGCCGGGGGAGGAAGCTTTCTTT. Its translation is CASSLEPGEEAFF.

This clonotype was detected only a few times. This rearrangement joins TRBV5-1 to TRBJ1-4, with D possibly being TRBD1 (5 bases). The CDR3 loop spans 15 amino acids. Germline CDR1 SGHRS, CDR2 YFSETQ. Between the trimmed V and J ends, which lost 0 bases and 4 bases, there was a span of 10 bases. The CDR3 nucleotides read TGCGCCAGCAGCTTGGGAACTGGGGGTAATGAAAAACTGTTTTTT. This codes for CASSLGTGGNEKLFF. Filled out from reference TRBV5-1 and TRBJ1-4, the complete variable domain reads KAGVTQTPRYLIKTRGQQVTLSCSPISGHRSVSWYQQTPGQGLQFLFEYFSETQRNKGNFPGRFSGRQFSNSRSEMNVSTLELGDSALYLCASSLGTGGNEKLFFGSGTQLSVL.

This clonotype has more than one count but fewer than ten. The CDR3 coding sequence is TGCAGTGCTAGAGATCGGAGGGGTCAGCCCCAGCATTTT. Its translation: CSARDRRGQPQHF. The chain employs TRBV20-1 and TRBJ1-5, with a tentative D call TRBD1 (5 bases). In germline, CDR1 is DFQATT, CDR2 SNEGSKA (reference sequence). V was trimmed by 0 bases and J by 6 bases, leaving 9 bases between them. The CDR3 length is 13 residues.